This entry lists 2 T cell receptor beta chains sequenced from one sample in a study of technical replicates of blood from four donors. Clones were read by immunoSEQ multiplex PCR, and TCRdb kept only the in-frame ones, dropping some. The sample records over 55,000 clones, approximately 86% being singletons. The sequenced sample was PBMCs. These receptors all come from a human donor in good health. Some clones in this sample may be carry-over from other donors' samples.

This clone appeared a single time. The genes are TRBV7-2 and TRBJ2-5; D is uncertain. V was clipped by 1 base and J by 2 bases, with 5 bases between them. This CDR3 contains 13 residues. Germline V lookup: CDR1 SGHTA, CDR2 FQGNSA. DNA for the CDR3: TGTGCCAGCAGCTTAGGGCGGCAAGAGACCCAGTACTTC. This codes for CASSLGRQETQYF. The full variable domain, its missing parts supplied by reference TRBV7-2 and TRBJ2-5, is GAGVSQSPSNKVTEKGKDVELRCDPISGHTALYWYRQSLGQGLEFLIYFQGNSAPDKSGLPSDRFSAERTGGSVSTLTIQRTQQEDSAVYLCASSLGRQETQYFGPGTRLLVL.

The rearrangement uses TRBV5-5 and TRBJ1-5, with 8 bases that match TRBD1. J gave up 7 bases and V 4 bases, and 7 bases lay outside the gene matches. The length of the CDR3 is 14 residues. Germline V gene data show CDR1 as SGHKS and CDR2 as YYEKEE (reference sequence). CDR3: CASSLGQGRQPQHF. In nucleotides, the CDR3 is TGTGCCAGCAGCCTCGGACAGGGACGACAGCCCCAGCATTTT.